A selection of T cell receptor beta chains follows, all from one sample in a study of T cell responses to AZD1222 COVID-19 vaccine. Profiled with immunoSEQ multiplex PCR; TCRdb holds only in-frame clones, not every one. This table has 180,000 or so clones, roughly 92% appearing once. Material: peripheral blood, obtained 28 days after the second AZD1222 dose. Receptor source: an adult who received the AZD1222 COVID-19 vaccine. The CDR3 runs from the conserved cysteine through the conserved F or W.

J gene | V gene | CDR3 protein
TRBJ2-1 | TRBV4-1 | CASSQDRTSGRITYNEQFF
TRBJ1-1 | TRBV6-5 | CASSYRDRATEAFF
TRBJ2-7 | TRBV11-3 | CASRVGALTYEQYF
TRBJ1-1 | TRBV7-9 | CASSYVRDTEAFF
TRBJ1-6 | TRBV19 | CASLQGGSPLHF
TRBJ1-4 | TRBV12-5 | CASAPGTSGEKLFF
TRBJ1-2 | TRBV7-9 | CASSPYLGTSGTGGYTF
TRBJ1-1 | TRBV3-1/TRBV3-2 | CASSFSLGMNTEAFF
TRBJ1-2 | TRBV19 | CASSPTGGLAGYTF
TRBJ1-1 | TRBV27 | CASSLAPVVGTEAFF
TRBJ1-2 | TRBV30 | CAWSPRTGVGYTF
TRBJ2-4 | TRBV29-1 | CSVYGLQWEANIQYF
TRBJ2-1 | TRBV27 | CASRDLRVNEQFF
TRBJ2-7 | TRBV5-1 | CASSSGQGLSYEQYF
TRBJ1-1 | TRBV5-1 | CASSLGRIMNTEAFF
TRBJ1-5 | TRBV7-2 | CASRPGGRNQPQHF
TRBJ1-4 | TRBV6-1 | CASSEFAGTGVNEKLFF
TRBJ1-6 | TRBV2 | CASREGVSSYNSPLHF
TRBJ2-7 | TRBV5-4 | CASSLGAEPEQYF
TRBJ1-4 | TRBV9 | CASSPMGQGLGEKLFF
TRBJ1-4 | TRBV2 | CASSLRGATNEKLFF
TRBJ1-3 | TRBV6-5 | CASSYSRTGGNTIYF
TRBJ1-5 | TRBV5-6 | CASSFGWGRDFQPQHF